A single TCR beta chain is shown here with its context. The source of the sample is a study of blood T cell repertoires in COVID-19. The CDR3 contains 14 residues. CDR1 and CDR2 (germline): KGHSH, LQKENI. V was trimmed by 6 bases and J by 0 bases, leaving 9 bases between them. The data were produced by immunoSEQ multiplex PCR, yet TCRdb's version contains in-frame clones alone and is incomplete. The repertoire has 360,000 or so clones, roughly 87% of them found once; the top ten carry around 5%. This chain connects TRBV18 to TRBJ1-5; no definite D call. Sequencing was done on a sample of PBMCs or T cells enriched from blood (not recorded which). The clonotype was recovered from a woman between 45 and 65 years old who had recovered from COVID-19. CDR3 protein: CASSPNYSNQPQHF. In DNA, the CDR3 is TGTGCCAGCTCCCCAAATTATAGCAATCAGCCCCAGCATTTT.